This TCR beta chain was obtained from a study of T cell repertoires in cytomegalovirus infection. Study as a whole: Both CMV infection and a matching HLA type were indicated by public TCR beta signatures.

Via MiXCR, TCRdb re-called the reads, giving one row per CDR3 protein. The sample gives 630,000 or so distinct CDR3 sequences, roughly 24% of which show up once; 6.5% to 10% is in the top ten. In the case of this clonotype: Its target is unknown.

General study points: HLA-C-restricted TCR beta clonotypes specific for CMV led the ex vivo response. Identification of carriers of CMV plus the relevant HLA was performed using cumulative public TCR beta family frequency.

J lost 10 bases, V lost 6 bases, and 11 bases had no gene match. Germline-derived CDR1 and CDR2 are SEHNR and FQNEAQ (reference sequence). CDR3 length: 13 residues. The genes are TRBV7-9 and TRBJ2-5; 7 bases line up with TRBD2. This clonotype was sampled from a human donor in good health (CMV status not recorded). Some clones in this sample may be carry-over from other donors' samples. Sequenced material: CD8+ T cells from PBMCs. This CDR3 is CASSFPGRGDQYF. The CDR3 bases are TGTGCCAGCAGTTTTCCGGGGAGGGGAGACCAGTACTTC.